These T cell receptor beta chains were read from a single sample in a study of T cells in localized non-small cell lung cancer. Repertoires were generated with immunoSEQ multiplex PCR, while TCRdb's copy carries only in-frame clones and drops some. The profile shows approximately 30,000 clones, roughly 93% of them singletons. Sequenced here: peripheral blood, sampled before any cancer treatment. The source is an older female donor with stage I lung adenocarcinoma. The CDR3 runs from the conserved cysteine through the conserved F or W. The D gene is left open where the match is weak. The size of a clone is reported for some rows only, either as once, few or many, or as a class for expanded clones.

TRBD2 | . | TRBJ2-1 | TRBV7-3 | TGTGCCAGCAGCTTAATAGCGGGGGGAATGTATGAGCAGTTCTTC | CASSLIAGGMYEQFF
TRBD1 | . | TRBJ1-2 | TRBV11-1 | TGTGCCAGCAGCTTAATTACCGGGACAGGCATTTCAGGCGGCTACACCTTC | CASSLITGTGISGGYTF
TRBD1 | . | TRBJ2-5 | TRBV28 | TGTGCCAGCAGAACCGGGACAGGGCTCGGGGAAGAGACCCAGTACTTC | CASRTGTGLGEETQYF
TRBD2 | once | TRBJ2-3 | TRBV7-9 | TGTGCCAGCACCGAAGCGGGGTACAGCACAGATACGCAGTATTTT | CASTEAGYSTDTQYF
. | . | TRBJ2-3 | TRBV18 | TGTGCCAGCTCACCACCGTCCAGGGGACCAGATACGCAGTATTTT | CASSPPSRGPDTQYF
. | . | TRBJ1-1 | TRBV7-8 | TGTGCCAGCAGCTTAGATGCTCTAGGGAGGACTGAAGCTTTCTTT | CASSLDALGRTEAFF
TRBD2 | . | TRBJ2-3 | TRBV7-2 | TGTGCCAGCAGTTCGTTAGCGGGGGGTAAAACAGATACGCAGTATTTT | CASSSLAGGKTDTQYF
. | . | TRBJ1-1 | TRBV28 | TGTGCCAGCAGTTTTCCCCGATCTGACACTGAAGCTTTCTTT | CASSFPRSDTEAFF
TRBD1 | . | TRBJ2-7 | TRBV27 | TGTGCCAGCAGCTCCGCCGGGACAGGGATTTCCGAGCAGTACTTC | CASSSAGTGISEQYF
. | . | TRBJ1-1 | TRBV6-6 | TGTGCCAGCAGTTACTCAACAGACACTGAAGCTTTCTTT | CASSYSTDTEAFF
. | . | TRBJ1-1 | TRBV15 | TGTGCCACCAGCAGTTGGAGCAGGGCTCCGAACACTGAAGCTTTCTTT | CATSSWSRAPNTEAFF
. | . | TRBJ1-6 | TRBV23-1 | TGCGCCAGCAAACCCTATAATTCACCCCTCCACTTT | CASKPYNSPLHF
. | . | TRBJ1-2 | TRBV7-9 | TGTGCCAGCAGCTTCCCTAGGGGGAATTTAATTTCTAACTATGGCTACACCTTC | CASSFPRGNLISNYGYTF
. | . | TRBJ1-5 | TRBV27 | TGTGCCAGCAGCCTATACGGACTGGTCAATCAGCCCCAGCATTTT | CASSLYGLVNQPQHF
. | . | TRBJ2-5 | TRBV30 | TGTGCCTGGAGTGAGGTGCAAGAGACCCAGTACTTC | CAWSEVQETQYF
. | . | TRBJ1-4 | TRBV18 | TGTGCCAGCTCACCGCGGGACTTCGCAACTAATGAAAAACTGTTTTTT | CASSPRDFATNEKLFF
. | . | TRBJ1-2 | TRBV30 | TGTGCCTGGAGTGTACTGGCTGGCGTCTATGGCTACACCTTC | CAWSVLAGVYGYTF
. | . | TRBJ1-5 | TRBV10-3 | TGTGCCATCAGTGAGCCGGGCCGCAATCAGCCCCAGCATTTT | CAISEPGRNQPQHF
. | . | TRBJ1-1 | TRBV4-1 | TGCGCCAGCAGCCAAGGCACGGCAGGATTGAACACTGAAGCTTTCTTT | CASSQGTAGLNTEAFF
. | . | TRBJ1-4 | TRBV28 | TGTGCCAGCAGCCAAGTCAAGGGGGGTGTAAATGAAAAACTGTTTTTT | CASSQVKGGVNEKLFF
TRBD2 | . | TRBJ2-5 | TRBV6-4 | TGTGCCAGCAGTGAGAAGCGGGGGGGTGGCCAAGAGACCCAGTACTTC | CASSEKRGGGQETQYF
. | . | TRBJ2-5 | TRBV9 | TGTGCCAGCAGCCCGGGACAACAAGAGACCCAGTACTTC | CASSPGQQETQYF
TRBD1 | . | TRBJ1-6 | TRBV28 | TGTGCCAGCAGTTTGGCCAGGGGGAATTCACCCCTCCACTTT | CASSLARGNSPLHF
. | . | TRBJ2-7 | TRBV12-5 | TGTGCTAGTGCCAAGGAAGGGATGTACGAGCAGTACTTC | CASAKEGMYEQYF
. | . | TRBJ2-3 | TRBV13 | TGTGCCAGCAGCTTACGGGTTAGCACAGATACGCAGTATTTT | CASSLRVSTDTQYF
. | once | TRBJ2-3 | TRBV5-1 | TGCGCCAGCAGCCCAAGGGACGAGAGCACAGATACGCAGTATTTT | CASSPRDESTDTQYF
. | . | TRBJ2-7 | TRBV14 | TGTGCCAGCAGCCAAGGACACTACGAGCAGTACTTC | CASSQGHYEQYF
TRBD1 | . | TRBJ2-7 | TRBV5-1 | TGCGCCAGCAGCTTTACCGGGACAGGGCGCTCCTACGAGCAGTACTTC | CASSFTGTGRSYEQYF
TRBD1 | once | TRBJ1-4 | TRBV28 | TGTGCCAGCAGCGCTTCTTCCAGGGGGCAAAAACTGTTTTTT | CASSASSRGQKLFF
. | . | TRBJ1-4 | TRBV6-5 | TGTGCCAGCAGTTACGACCCGACGGAAAAACTGTTTTTT | CASSYDPTEKLFF
TRBD2 | . | TRBJ2-3 | TRBV18 | TGTGCCAGCTCACCACTAGCTAGCGGGGGATTCACAGATACGCAGTATTTT | CASSPLASGGFTDTQYF
. | . | TRBJ2-1 | TRBV29-1 | TGCAGCGTTGAGATCTGGGACGGACCCTACAATGAGCAGTTCTTC | CSVEIWDGPYNEQFF
. | . | TRBJ2-5 | TRBV4-1 | TGCGCCAGCAGCCAAGATGGGGGTAGAGAGACCCAGTACTTC | CASSQDGGRETQYF
. | . | TRBJ1-5 | TRBV25-1 | TGTGCCAGCAGTGACCCTGACATTCTAAGCAATCAGCCCCAGCATTTT | CASSDPDILSNQPQHF
. | few | TRBJ2-3 | TRBV11-2 | TGTGCCAGCAGCCCCCTCGAAGGAGATACGCAGTATTTT | CASSPLEGDTQYF
TRBD1 | . | TRBJ2-2 | TRBV6-5 | TGTGCCAGCAGGAGGACAGGAAACACCGGGGAGCTGTTTTTT | CASRRTGNTGELFF
. | . | TRBJ1-2 | TRBV20-1 | TGCAGTGCTAGAGACGGAAATGGCTACACCTTC | CSARDGNGYTF
TRBD1 | . | TRBJ2-1 | TRBV7-9 | TGTGCCAGCAGCCGATTACCGGGACAGGGGATCCATGAGCAGTTCTTC | CASSRLPGQGIHEQFF
. | . | TRBJ1-1 | TRBV28 | TGTGCCAGCGCCTCTCCGGACCGGAGGAACACTGAAGCTTTCTTT | CASASPDRRNTEAFF
. | . | TRBJ1-2 | TRBV27 | TGTGCCAGCAGTTTATATGGCAGTTCCGAGGTGAATGGCTACACCTTC | CASSLYGSSEVNGYTF
. | . | TRBJ1-5 | TRBV30 | TGTGCCTGGAGTTTCTCCTCTGGGATAAATCAGCCCCAGCATTTT | CAWSFSSGINQPQHF
. | . | TRBJ1-2 | TRBV19 | TGTGCCAGTAGTATAGGCGGAGCTAACTATGGCTACACCTTC | CASSIGGANYGYTF
. | . | TRBJ2-3 | TRBV5-4 | TGTGCCAGCAGCTTGGTGCCGGGAGAAGATACGCAGTATTTT | CASSLVPGEDTQYF
. | . | TRBJ2-2 | TRBV5-1 | TGCGCCAGCAGCTTGACAGGGAACACCGGGGAGCTGTTTTTT | CASSLTGNTGELFF
. | . | TRBJ1-5 | TRBV2 | TGTGCCAGCAGTGAACTCTGGGAGACAGGCCCTAGCAATCAGCCCCAGCATTTT | CASSELWETGPSNQPQHF
TRBD1 | . | TRBJ1-1 | TRBV5-4 | TGTGCCAGCAGCTGGATGACAGGGAGGCCTGAAGCTTTCTTT | CASSWMTGRPEAFF
TRBD2 | . | TRBJ2-1 | TRBV5-1 | TGCGCCAGCAGCTTGGAGGGGACTAGCGTTACAAGCTCCTACAATGAGCAGTTCTTC | CASSLEGTSVTSSYNEQFF
. | . | TRBJ1-5 | TRBV5-8 | TGTGCCAGCAGCTCTCGACTGAGAAATCAGCCCCAGCATTTT | CASSSRLRNQPQHF
TRBD1 | . | TRBJ2-2 | TRBV27 | TGTGCCAGCAGGCCCTCGGACAGGGGAGACACCGGGGAGCTGTTTTTT | CASRPSDRGDTGELFF
TRBD1 | . | TRBJ1-5 | TRBV18 | TGTGCCAGCTCCCAACAGGGGGCAGGTCAGCCCCAGCATTTT | CASSQQGAGQPQHF
. | . | TRBJ2-6 | TRBV19 | TGTGCCAGTAGTATCGGAAGGAGGGCTGGGGCCAACGTCCTGACTTTC | CASSIGRRAGANVLTF
. | . | TRBJ1-1 | TRBV9 | TGTGCCAGCAGCGGAAATCAGGGGACTGAAGCTTTCTTT | CASSGNQGTEAFF
TRBD1 | . | TRBJ2-2 | TRBV7-9 | TGTGCCAGCAGCTCCGACAGGGGGCCCTCGAACACCGGGGAGCTGTTTTTT | CASSSDRGPSNTGELFF
TRBD1 | once | TRBJ2-3 | TRBV7-2 | TGTGCCAGCAGGGTCGACAGGGGAGCAGATACGCAGTATTTT | CASRVDRGADTQYF
TRBD1 | . | TRBJ2-4 | TRBV6-6 | TGTGCCAGCAGTTACTCGACAGGACAGGGAAACATTCAGTACTTC | CASSYSTGQGNIQYF
. | . | TRBJ2-6 | TRBV6-5 | TGTGCCAGCAGTTCGACTGATGCTGGGGCCAACGTCCTGACTTTC | CASSSTDAGANVLTF
. | . | TRBJ2-5 | TRBV10-3 | TGTGCCATCAGTGCCGTAGGGTGGGAGACCCAGTACTTC | CAISAVGWETQYF
TRBD1 | . | TRBJ1-5 | TRBV6-6 | TGTGCCAGCGGACAGGTGTATCAGCCCCAGCATTTT | CASGQVYQPQHF
. | . | TRBJ1-3 | TRBV6-6 | TGTGCCAGCAGATCCGGGACATCCCGAGGCACCATATATTTT | CASRSGTSRGTIYF
TRBD2 | . | TRBJ2-1 | TRBV13 | TGTGCCAGCAGCTCAACTAGCGACACCTACAATGAGCAGTTCTTC | CASSSTSDTYNEQFF